The clone carrying this T cell receptor (beta chain) appeared a few times. The CDR3 is 15 amino acids. J lost 1 base, V lost 7 bases, and 5 bases had no gene match. Germline CDR1 reads SQVTM; CDR2 reads ANQGSEA. The data originate from a study of CD8+ T cells in alopecia areata. Reverse transcribed after extraction, RNA yielded cDNA as the sequencing template. Generated by immunoSEQ multiplex PCR, the TCRdb table keeps only in-frame clones and is missing some. The data hold 150,000 to 160,000 clones, with around 50% observed a single time. V is TRBV29-1 and J is TRBJ2-7; 15 bases are shared with TRBD2. The origin of this receptor is a human donor with alopecia areata. Sequencing used CD8+ T cells sorted from blood, obtained at week 0. CDR3 region: CSAGLAGGPSYEQYF. The CDR3 DNA follows: TGCAGCGCCGGACTAGCGGGGGGGCCTTCCTACGAGCAGTACTTC.